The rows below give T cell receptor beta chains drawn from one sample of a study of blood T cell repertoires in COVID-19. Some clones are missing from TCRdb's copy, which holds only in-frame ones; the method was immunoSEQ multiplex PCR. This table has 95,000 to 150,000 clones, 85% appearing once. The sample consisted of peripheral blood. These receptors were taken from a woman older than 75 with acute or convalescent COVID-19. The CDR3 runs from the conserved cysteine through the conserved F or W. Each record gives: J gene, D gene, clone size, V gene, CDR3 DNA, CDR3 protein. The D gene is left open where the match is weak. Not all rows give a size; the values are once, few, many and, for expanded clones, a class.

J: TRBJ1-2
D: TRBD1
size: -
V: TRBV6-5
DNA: TGTGCCAGCAGTCACCGTGAGGGGGCGCATGGCTACACCTTC
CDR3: CASSHREGAHGYTF

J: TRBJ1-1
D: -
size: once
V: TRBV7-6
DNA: TGTGCCAGCAGCTTAGAACAGAACACTGAAGCTTTCTTT
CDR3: CASSLEQNTEAFF

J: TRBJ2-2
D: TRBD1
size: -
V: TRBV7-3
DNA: TGTGCCAGCAGCTTACAGGGACAGGAGCGTACAGGGGCCGGGGAGCTGTTTTTT
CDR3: CASSLQGQERTGAGELFF

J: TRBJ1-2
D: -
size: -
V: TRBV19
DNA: TGTGCCACCTCCCCAAGGGGGACCTATGGCTACACCTTC
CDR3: CATSPRGTYGYTF

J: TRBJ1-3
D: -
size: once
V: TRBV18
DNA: TGTGCCAGCTCACCAGGGGCCTCCTCTGGAAACACCATATATTTT
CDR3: CASSPGASSGNTIYF

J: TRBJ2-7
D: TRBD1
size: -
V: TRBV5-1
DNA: TGCGCCAGCTCTGACCCGGGACAGGGAACCTACGAGCAGTACTTC
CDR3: CASSDPGQGTYEQYF

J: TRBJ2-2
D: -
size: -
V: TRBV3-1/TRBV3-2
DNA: TGTGCCAGCAGCTACGGCGGACTAAGTGCTCAGAACACCGGGGAGCTGTTTTTT
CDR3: CASSYGGLSAQNTGELFF

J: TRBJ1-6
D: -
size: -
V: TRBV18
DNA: TGTGCCAGCTCACCCGCAGGGGAGATATCCTATAATTCACCCCTCCACTTT
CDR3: CASSPAGEISYNSPLHF

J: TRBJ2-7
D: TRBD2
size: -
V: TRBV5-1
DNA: TGCGCCAGCAGCTGGGAGGGGCCCCTACGCGGCGAGCAGTACTTC
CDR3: CASSWEGPLRGEQYF

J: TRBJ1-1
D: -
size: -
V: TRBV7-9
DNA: TGTGCCAGCACCCTCGCGGGCACTGAAGCTTTCTTT
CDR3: CASTLAGTEAFF

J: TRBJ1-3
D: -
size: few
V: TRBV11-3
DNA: TGTGCCAGCAGCTTAGTATCGACAGATACAGGAAACACCATATATTTT
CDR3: CASSLVSTDTGNTIYF

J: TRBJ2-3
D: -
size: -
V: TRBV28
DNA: TGTGCCAGCAGGAAACACCCCTTGCGCGGCGAGGTTGGTCGAGATACGCAGTATTTT
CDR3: CASRKHPLRGEVGRDTQYF

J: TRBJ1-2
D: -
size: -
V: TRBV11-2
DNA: TGTGCCAGCAGCCAACAGGCGAACTATGGCTACACCTTC
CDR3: CASSQQANYGYTF

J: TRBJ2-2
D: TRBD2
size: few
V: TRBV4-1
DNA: TGCGCCAGCAGCCTAGCGGGGGGGCCGAACACCGGGGAGCTGTTTTTT
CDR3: CASSLAGGPNTGELFF

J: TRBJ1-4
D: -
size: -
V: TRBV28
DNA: TGTGCCACCAGTAGGGGCGATGAAAAACTGTTTTTT
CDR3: CATSRGDEKLFF

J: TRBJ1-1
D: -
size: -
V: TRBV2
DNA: TGTGCCACCACGGACACCCCGAACACTGAAGCTTTCTTT
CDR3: CATTDTPNTEAFF

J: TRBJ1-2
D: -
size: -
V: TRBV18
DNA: TGTGCCAGCTCACCAGGGGCTGCAAACTATGGCTACACCTTC
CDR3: CASSPGAANYGYTF

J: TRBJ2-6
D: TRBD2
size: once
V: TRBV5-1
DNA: TGCGCCAGCAGCCCTGGCGGGGGTACCGGGGCCAACGTCCTGACTTTC
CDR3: CASSPGGGTGANVLTF

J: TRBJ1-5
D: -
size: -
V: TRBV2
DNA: TGTGCCAGCAGTGATCAGTATTATAGCAATCAGCCCCAGCATTTT
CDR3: CASSDQYYSNQPQHF

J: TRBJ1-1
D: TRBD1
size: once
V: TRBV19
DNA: TGTGCCTCCGCCACGACAGGGTGGAACACTGAAGCTTTCTTT
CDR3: CASATTGWNTEAFF

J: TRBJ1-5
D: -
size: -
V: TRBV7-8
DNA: TGTGCCAGCAGTGGGACGGGAGGCAATCAGCCCCAGCATTTT
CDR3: CASSGTGGNQPQHF

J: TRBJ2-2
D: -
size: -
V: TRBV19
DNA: TGTGCCAGTAGTTTCTCAATCCGGGGCACCGGGGAGCTGTTTTTT
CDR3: CASSFSIRGTGELFF

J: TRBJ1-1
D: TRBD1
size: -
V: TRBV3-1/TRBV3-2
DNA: TGTGCCAGCAGCTCTACAGGGGCGACTGAAGCTTTCTTT
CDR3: CASSSTGATEAFF

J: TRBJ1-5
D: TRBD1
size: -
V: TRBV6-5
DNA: TGTGCCAGCAGTCCGACAGGGACCGTCTCGCCCCAGCATTTT
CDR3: CASSPTGTVSPQHF

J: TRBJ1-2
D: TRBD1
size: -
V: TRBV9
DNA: TGTGCCACTAGCCGGACAGGGAACTATGGCTACACCTTC
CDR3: CATSRTGNYGYTF

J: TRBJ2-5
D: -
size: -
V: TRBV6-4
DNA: TGTGCCAGCAGTGGGACATATGGGGAGACCCAGTACTTC
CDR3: CASSGTYGETQYF

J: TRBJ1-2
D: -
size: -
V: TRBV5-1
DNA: TGCGCCAGCAGCGTGGGGGCAGGGGAAGGCTACACCTTC
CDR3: CASSVGAGEGYTF

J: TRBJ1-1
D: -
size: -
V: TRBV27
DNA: TGTGCCAGCCATCGGAGGGGGGGCGGAAGAGTCACTGAAGCTTTCTTT
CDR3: CASHRRGGGRVTEAFF

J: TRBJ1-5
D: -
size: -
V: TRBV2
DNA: TGTGCCAGCAGTCTTGACAGGCTTGGAGGACAGCCCCAGCATTTT
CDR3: CASSLDRLGGQPQHF

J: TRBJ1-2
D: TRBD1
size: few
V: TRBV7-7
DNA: TGTGCTAGCAGCCCAGCTTGGGTCCCCGGGTTTCCGAGACAGGGATCCAATGGCTACACCTTC
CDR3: CASSPAWVPGFPRQGSNGYTF

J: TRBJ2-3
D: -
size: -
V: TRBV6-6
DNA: TGTGCCAGCACACGGGACACAGATACGCAGTATTTT
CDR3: CASTRDTDTQYF

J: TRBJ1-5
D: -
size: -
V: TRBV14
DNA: TGTGCCAGCAGCCAAGGGCTGGATCAGCCCCAGCATTTT
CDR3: CASSQGLDQPQHF

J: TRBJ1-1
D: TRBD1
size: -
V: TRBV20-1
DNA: TGCAGTGCTAGTGAATACCGGGACAGGGTATATTTGAACACTGAAGCTTTCTTT
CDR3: CSASEYRDRVYLNTEAFF

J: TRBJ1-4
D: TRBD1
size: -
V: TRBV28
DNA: TGTGCCAGCACCGCTGCCCGACAGGGTGAAAAACTGTTTTTT
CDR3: CASTAARQGEKLFF

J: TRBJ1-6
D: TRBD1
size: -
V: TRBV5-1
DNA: TGCGCCAGCAGCTTGGCCCCACGACAGGGGATGGAATCACCCCTCCACTTT
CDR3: CASSLAPRQGMESPLHF

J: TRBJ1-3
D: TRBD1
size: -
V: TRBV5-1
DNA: TGCGCCAGCAGCTTTCTGGGACAGGCGACGGGAAACACCATATATTTT
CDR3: CASSFLGQATGNTIYF

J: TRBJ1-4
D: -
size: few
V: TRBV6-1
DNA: TGTGCCAGCAGTGAAATAGGTTGGGCTATAGATGAAAAACTGTTTTTT
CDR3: CASSEIGWAIDEKLFF

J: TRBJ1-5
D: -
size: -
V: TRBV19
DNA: TGTGCCAGTAGTAGACTGACAGGCCCGCGGGGCAATCAGCCCCAGCATTTT
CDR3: CASSRLTGPRGNQPQHF

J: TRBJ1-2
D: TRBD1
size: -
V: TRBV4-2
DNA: TGTGCCAGCAGCCCGGGACAGGGAGACGGCTACACCTTC
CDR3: CASSPGQGDGYTF

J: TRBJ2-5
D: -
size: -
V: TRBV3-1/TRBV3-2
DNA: TGTGCCAGCAGCCAGGCACAGTCCCAAGAGACCCAGTACTTC
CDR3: CASSQAQSQETQYF

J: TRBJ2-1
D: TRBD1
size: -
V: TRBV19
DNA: TGTGCCAGTAGCTCCGGGACAGTATACAATGAGCAGTTCTTC
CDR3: CASSSGTVYNEQFF